This T cell receptor (beta chain) is from a study of cytomegalovirus exposure and HLA in healthy donors. Points from the study as a whole: With further analysis later on, most CMV-associated TCR beta chains appeared HLA-restricted.

13 Jbeta primers and 60 Vbeta primers were used for the PCR. Clones were sequenced by immunoSEQ multiplex PCR, and TCRdb holds only the in-frame ones, with some missing. Seen here are 35,000 to 55,000 clones, under 60% observed once, and the top ten hold 6%. This clone was observed once. No antigen is known for it. Trimming took off 0 bases at V and 6 bases at J, with 8 bases between the two ends. Germline V gene sequence: CDR1 LGHNA, CDR2 YSLEER. The length of the CDR3 is 13 residues. This receptor was identified in a man aged 60-69 years in good health and CMV-seronegative. The specimen was PBMCs. This chain links TRBV4-3 with TRBJ1-2, with TRBD1 as a possible D gene (5 bases). CDR3 loop: CASSQDPGDGYTF. Written as DNA, the CDR3 is TGCGCCAGCAGCCAAGATCCGGGGGATGGCTACACCTTC.